This TCR beta chain was captured by sequencing in a study of cytotoxic CD8 clonotypes in ibrutinib-treated CLL. Study-level information: The patients, under 13 relapsed/refractory and roughly 15 treatment-naive, included approximately 18 who were IGHV unmutated. Study results and limitations: Baseline clonality, above age-matched healthy donor levels, tracked circulating CD8+ T-cell counts.

Sequencing was performed with immunoSEQ multiplex PCR; in TCRdb, only in-frame clones are kept and a portion is missing. This table holds approximately 140,000 clones, under 95% found once. Details on this clone: What it binds is unknown.

The CDR3 spans 12 residues. From germline, CDR1 is MDHEN and CDR2 SYDVKM. V dropped 11 bases and J dropped 3 bases, with 14 bases sitting between them. The specimen was PBMCs, collected after 12 months of ibrutinib treatment. The chain has TRBV28 and TRBJ2-7; D could derive from TRBD1 or TRBD2 (7 bases each). The TCR was taken from a human donor with chronic lymphocytic leukemia. CDR3 nucleotides: TGTGCCGGGGGGGCAGGGGGCTACGAGCAGTACTTC. Amino acids: CAGGAGGYEQYF.